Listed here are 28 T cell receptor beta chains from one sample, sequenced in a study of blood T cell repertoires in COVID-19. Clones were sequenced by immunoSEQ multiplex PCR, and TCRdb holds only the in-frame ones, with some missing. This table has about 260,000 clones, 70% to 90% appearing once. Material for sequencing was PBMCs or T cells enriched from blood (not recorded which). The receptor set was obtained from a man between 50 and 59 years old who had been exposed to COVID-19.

This CDR3 is CASSGQGYGYTF. In DNA form, the CDR3 reads TGTGCCAGCAGTGGACAGGGTTATGGCTACACCTTC. The chain recombines TRBV12-3 or TRBV12-4 with TRBJ1-2; 8 bases fit TRBD1. The J segment lost 5 bases and the V segment lost 5 bases, leaving 1 base of the junction unmatched. There are 12 residues in the CDR3.

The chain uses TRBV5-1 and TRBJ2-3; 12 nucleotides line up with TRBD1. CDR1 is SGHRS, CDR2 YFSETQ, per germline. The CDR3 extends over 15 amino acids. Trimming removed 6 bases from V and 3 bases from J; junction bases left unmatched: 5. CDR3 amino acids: CASTMGQGATDTQYF. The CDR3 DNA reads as TGCGCCAGCACCATGGGACAGGGGGCTACAGATACGCAGTATTTT.

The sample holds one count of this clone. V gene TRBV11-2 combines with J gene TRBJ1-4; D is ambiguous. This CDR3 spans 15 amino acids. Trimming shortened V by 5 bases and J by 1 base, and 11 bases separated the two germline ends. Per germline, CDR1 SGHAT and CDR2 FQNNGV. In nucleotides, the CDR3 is TGTGCCAGCAGCACTTACGGGGAAACTAATGAAAAACTGTTTTTT. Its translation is CASSTYGETNEKLFF.

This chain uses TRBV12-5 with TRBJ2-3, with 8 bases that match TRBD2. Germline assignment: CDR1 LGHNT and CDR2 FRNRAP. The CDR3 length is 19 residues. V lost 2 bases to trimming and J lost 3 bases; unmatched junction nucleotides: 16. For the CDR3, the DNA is TGTGCTAGTGGTTTGATTAAGCGGGAGTCGTTTGGCGAAACAGATACGCAGTATTTT. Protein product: CASGLIKRESFGETDTQYF.

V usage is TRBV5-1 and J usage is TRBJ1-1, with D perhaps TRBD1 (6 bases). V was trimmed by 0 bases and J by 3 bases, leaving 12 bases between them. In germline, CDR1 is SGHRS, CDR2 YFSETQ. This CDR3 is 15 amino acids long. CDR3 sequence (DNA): TGCGCCAGCAGCTTGGTGGGGGCTCAACACACTGAAGCTTTCTTT. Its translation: CASSLVGAQHTEAFF. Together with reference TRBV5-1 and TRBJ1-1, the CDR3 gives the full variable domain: KAGVTQTPRYLIKTRGQQVTLSCSPISGHRSVSWYQQTPGQGLQFLFEYFSETQRNKGNFPGRFSGRQFSNSRSEMNVSTLELGDSALYLCASSLVGAQHTEAFFGQGTRLTVV.

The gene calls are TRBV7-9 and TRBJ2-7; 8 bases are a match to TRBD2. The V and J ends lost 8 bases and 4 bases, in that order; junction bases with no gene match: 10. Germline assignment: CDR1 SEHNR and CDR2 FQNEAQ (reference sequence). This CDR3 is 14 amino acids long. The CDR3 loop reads CASSPGGPMYEQYV. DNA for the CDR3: TGTGCCAGCTCCCCGGGAGGGCCTATGTACGAGCAGTACGTC.

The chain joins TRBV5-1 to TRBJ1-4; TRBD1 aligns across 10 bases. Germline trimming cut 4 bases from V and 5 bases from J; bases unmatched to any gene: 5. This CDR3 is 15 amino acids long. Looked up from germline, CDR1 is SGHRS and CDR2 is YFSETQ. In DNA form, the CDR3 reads TGCGCCAGCAGCAGGCCGGGACAGGGGAATGAAAAACTGTTTTTT. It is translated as CASSRPGQGNEKLFF.

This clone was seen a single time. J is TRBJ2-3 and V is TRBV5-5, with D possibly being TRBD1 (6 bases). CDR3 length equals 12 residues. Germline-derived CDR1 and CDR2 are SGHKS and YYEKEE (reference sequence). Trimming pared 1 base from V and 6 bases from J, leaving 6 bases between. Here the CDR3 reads CASSLRGDTQYF. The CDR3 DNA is TGTGCCAGCAGCTTGAGGGGGGATACGCAGTATTTT.

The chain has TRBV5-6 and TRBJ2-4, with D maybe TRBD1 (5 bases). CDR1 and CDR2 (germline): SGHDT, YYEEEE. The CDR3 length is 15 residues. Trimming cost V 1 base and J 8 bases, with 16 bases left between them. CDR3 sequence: CASSLHETVRDIQYF. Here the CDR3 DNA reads TGTGCCAGCAGCTTGCATGAGACAGTTAGAGACATTCAGTACTTC.

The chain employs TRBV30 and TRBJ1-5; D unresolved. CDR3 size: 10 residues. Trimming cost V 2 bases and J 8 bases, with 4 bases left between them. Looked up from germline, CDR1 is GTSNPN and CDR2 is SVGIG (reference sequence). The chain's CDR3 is CAWSCEPQHF. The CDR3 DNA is TGTGCCTGGAGTTGCGAGCCCCAGCATTTT.

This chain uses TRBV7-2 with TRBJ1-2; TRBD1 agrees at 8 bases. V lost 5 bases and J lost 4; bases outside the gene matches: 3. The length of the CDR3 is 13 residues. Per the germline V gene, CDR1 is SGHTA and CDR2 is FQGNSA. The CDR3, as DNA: TGTGCCAGCAGCCTGGACAGGGCCTATGGCTACACCTTC. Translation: CASSLDRAYGYTF. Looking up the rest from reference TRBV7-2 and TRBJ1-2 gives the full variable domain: GAGVSQSPSNKVTEKGKDVELRCDPISGHTALYWYRQSLGQGLEFLIYFQGNSAPDKSGLPSDRFSAERTGGSVSTLTIQRTQQEDSAVYLCASSLDRAYGYTFGSGTRLTVV.

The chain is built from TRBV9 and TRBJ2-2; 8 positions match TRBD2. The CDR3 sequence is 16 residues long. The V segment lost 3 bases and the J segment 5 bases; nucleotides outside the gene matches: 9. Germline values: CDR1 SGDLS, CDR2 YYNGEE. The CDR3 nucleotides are TGTGCCAGCAGCGAAAGACTAGCGAGTCATACCGGGGAGCTGTTTTTT. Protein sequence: CASSERLASHTGELFF.

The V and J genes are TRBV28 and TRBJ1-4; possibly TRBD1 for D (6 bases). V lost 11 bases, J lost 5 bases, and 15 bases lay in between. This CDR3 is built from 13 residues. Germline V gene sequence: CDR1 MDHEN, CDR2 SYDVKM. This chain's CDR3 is CASEDRVNEKLFF. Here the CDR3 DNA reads TGTGCCTCAGAGGACAGAGTAAATGAAAAACTGTTTTTT.

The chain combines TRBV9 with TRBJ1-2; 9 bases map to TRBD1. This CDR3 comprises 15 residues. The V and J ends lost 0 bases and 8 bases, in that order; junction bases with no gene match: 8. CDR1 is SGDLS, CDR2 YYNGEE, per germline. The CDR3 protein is CASSVGWGQGGGYTF. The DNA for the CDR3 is TGTGCCAGCAGCGTAGGATGGGGACAGGGTGGGGGCTACACCTTC.

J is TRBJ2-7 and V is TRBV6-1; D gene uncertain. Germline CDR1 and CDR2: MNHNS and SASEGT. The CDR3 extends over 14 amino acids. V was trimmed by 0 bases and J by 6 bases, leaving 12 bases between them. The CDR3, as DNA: TGTGCCAGCAGTGAAGCGCTGTCGATCGGCGAGCAGTACGTC. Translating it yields CASSEALSIGEQYV.

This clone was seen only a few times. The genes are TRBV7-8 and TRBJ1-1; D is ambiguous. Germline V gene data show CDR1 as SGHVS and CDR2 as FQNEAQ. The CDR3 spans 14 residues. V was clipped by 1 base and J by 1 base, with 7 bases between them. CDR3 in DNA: TGTGCCAGCAGCTTAGAGGCAGGGAACACTGAAGCTTTCTTT. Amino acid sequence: CASSLEAGNTEAFF.

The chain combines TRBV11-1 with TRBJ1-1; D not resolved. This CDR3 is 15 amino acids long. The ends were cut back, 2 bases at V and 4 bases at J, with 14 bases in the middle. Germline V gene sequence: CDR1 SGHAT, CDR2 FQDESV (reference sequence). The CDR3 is CASSLPASGSTEAFF. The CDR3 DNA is TGTGCCAGCAGCTTACCGGCGAGTGGGAGCACTGAAGCTTTCTTT.

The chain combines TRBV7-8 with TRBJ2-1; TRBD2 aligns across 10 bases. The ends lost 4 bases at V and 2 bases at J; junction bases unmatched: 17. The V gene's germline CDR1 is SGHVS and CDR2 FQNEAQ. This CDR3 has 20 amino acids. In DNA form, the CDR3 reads TGTGCCAGCAGCTCCTCAACCTTTTTAATTAGCGGGAGGCCCTACAATGAGCAGTTCTTC. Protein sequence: CASSSSTFLISGRPYNEQFF.

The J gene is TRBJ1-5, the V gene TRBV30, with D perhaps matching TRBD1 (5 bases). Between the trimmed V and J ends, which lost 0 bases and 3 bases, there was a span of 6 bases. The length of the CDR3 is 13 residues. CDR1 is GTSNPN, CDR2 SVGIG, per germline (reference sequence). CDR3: CAWSVQDNQPQHF. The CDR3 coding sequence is TGTGCCTGGAGTGTACAGGACAATCAGCCCCAGCATTTT.

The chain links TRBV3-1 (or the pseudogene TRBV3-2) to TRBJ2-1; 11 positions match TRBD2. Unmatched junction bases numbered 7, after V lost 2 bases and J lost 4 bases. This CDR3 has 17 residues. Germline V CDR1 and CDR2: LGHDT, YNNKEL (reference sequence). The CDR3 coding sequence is TGTGCCAGCAGCCAACGCATCGGGACTAGCGGTTACAATGAGCAGTTCTTC. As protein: CASSQRIGTSGYNEQFF.

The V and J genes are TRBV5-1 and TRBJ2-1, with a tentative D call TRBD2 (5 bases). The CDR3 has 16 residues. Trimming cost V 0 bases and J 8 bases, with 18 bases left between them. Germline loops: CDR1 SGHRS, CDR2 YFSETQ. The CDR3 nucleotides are TGCGCCAGCAGCTTGGGGCTAGCAGATATTCTCTATGAGCAGTTCTTC. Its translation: CASSLGLADILYEQFF.

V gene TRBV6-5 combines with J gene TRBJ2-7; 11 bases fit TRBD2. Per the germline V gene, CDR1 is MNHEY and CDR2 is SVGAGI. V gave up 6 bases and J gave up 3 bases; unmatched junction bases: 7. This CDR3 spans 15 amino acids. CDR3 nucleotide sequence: TGTGCCAGCAGCCCGACTAGCGGGATCGTCTACGAGCAGTACGTC. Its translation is CASSPTSGIVYEQYV.

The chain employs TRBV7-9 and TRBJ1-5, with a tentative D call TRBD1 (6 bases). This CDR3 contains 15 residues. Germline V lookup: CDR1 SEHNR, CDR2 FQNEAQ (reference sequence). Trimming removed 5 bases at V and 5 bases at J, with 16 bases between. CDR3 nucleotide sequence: TGTGCCAGCAGCGCCAAGGGGGTAGGTCATCAGCCCCAGCATTTT. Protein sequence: CASSAKGVGHQPQHF.

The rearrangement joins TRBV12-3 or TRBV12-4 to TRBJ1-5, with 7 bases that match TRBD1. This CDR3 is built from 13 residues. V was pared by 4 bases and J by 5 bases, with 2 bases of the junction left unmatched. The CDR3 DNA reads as TGTGCCAGCAGTTATACAGGGGATCAGCCCCAGCATTTT. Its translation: CASSYTGDQPQHF.

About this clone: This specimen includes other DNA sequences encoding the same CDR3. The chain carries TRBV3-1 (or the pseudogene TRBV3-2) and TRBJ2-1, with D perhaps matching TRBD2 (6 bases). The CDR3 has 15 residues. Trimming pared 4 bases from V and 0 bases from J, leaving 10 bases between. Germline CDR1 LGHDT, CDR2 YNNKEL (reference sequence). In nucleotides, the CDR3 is TGTGCCAGCAGCCCGACTAGGAGCTCCTACAATGAGCAGTTCTTC. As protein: CASSPTRSSYNEQFF.

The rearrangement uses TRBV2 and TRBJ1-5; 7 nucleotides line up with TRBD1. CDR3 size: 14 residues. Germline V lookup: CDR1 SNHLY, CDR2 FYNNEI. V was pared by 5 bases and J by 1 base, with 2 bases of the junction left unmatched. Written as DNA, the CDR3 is TGTGCCAGCAGTTTACAGGGGAGCAATCAGCCCCAGCATTTT. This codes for CASSLQGSNQPQHF.

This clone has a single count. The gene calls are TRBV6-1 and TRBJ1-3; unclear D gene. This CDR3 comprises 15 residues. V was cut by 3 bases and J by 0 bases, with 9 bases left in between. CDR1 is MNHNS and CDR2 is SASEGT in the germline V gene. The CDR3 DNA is TGTGCCAGCAGTGAGCACGGTATCTCTGGAAACACCATATATTTT. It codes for CASSEHGISGNTIYF.

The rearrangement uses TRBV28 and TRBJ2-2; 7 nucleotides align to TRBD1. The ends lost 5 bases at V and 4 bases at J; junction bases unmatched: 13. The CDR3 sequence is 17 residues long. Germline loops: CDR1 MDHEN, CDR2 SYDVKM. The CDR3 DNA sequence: TGTGCCAGCAGTCCTAAGGCAGGGGGAAGAACCACCGGGGAGCTGTTTTTT. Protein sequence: CASSPKAGGRTTGELFF.